The next 23 T cell receptor beta chains were all read from a single sample in a study of Graves' ophthalmopathy and Graves' hyperthyroidism. RNA transcripts were the source from which TCR beta CDR3 regions were amplified. Second-round multiplex PCR followed a first-round RT-PCR using HTBI primers. TCRdb passed the multiplex PCR reads through MiXCR, listing each CDR3 protein once. The sample lists over a million distinct CDR3 sequences; about 35% were seen once. The sequenced material came from peripheral blood or thyroid tissue (not recorded which). The receptors derive from an adult man with Graves' hyperthyroidism.

This clonotype was seen many times. This chain connects TRBV20-1 to TRBJ1-6; D is possibly TRBD1 (6 bases). The germline V and J ends were trimmed by 2 bases and 6 bases, with 14 bases remaining between them. Germline V gene sequence: CDR1 DFQATT, CDR2 SNEGSKA (reference sequence). The CDR3 has 15 amino acids. The CDR3 DNA reads as TGCAGTGCTAGATTACAGGGCGCGGGTAATTCACCCCTCCACTTT. This translates into CSARLQGAGNSPLHF.

The chain recombines TRBV6-5 with TRBJ2-7; 10 bases align to TRBD2. CDR1 and CDR2 from the germline V gene are MNHEY and SVGAGI. Trimming took 6 bases from V and 3 from J; bases not matched to a gene: 2. The CDR3 runs 13 residues. This CDR3 reads CASRSGGDYEQYF. CDR3 in DNA: TGTGCCAGCAGGAGCGGGGGGGACTACGAGCAGTACTTC.

This clonotype was seen a handful of times. The rearrangement joins TRBV24-1 to TRBJ2-2; 15 nucleotides line up with TRBD2. The CDR3 loop spans 18 amino acids. Unmatched junction bases numbered 6, after V lost 5 bases and J lost 3 bases. The germline gives CDR1 KGHDR, CDR2 SFDVKD. CDR3 DNA: TGTGCCACCAGTGGCCGGACTAGCGGGAGGGCGGACACCGGGGAGCTGTTTTTT. It translates to CATSGRTSGRADTGELFF.

In its sample, this clonotype was seen many times. J is TRBJ2-7 and V is TRBV2; 7 bases fit TRBD1. The V and J ends lost 4 bases and 3 bases, in that order; junction bases with no gene match: 6. Looked up from germline, CDR1 is SNHLY and CDR2 is FYNNEI. CDR3 length: 14 amino acids. The CDR3 protein is CASSGQGEGYEQYF. CDR3 in DNA: TGTGCCAGCAGTGGACAGGGCGAGGGCTACGAGCAGTACTTC. The variable domain in full, with the rest retrieved from reference TRBV2 and TRBJ2-7, is EPEVTQTPSHQVTQMGQEVILRCVPISNHLYFYWYRQILGQKVEFLVSFYNNEISEKSEIFDDQFSVERPDGSNFTLKIRSTKLEDSAMYFCASSGQGEGYEQYFGPGTRLTVT.

V usage is TRBV7-8 and J usage is TRBJ1-1; 9 bases align to TRBD1. Germline V gene data show CDR1 as SGHVS and CDR2 as FQNEAQ. Trimming removed 4 bases from V and 0 bases from J; junction bases left unmatched: 12. This CDR3 comprises 18 residues. The CDR3 spells CASSSLTEQGALNTEAFF. In nucleotides, the CDR3 is TGTGCCAGCAGCTCCCTAACAGAACAGGGGGCTCTGAACACTGAAGCTTTCTTT.

The chain joins TRBV12-3 or TRBV12-4 to TRBJ1-1; 11 nucleotides align to TRBD1. Trimming cost V 5 bases and J 3 bases; bases outside gene matches: 14. The CDR3 is 18 residues long. CDR3 sequence (DNA): TGTGCCAGCAGTCCTCGGACAGGGGGCATATTAGTGGACACTGAAGCTTTCTTT. Translated: CASSPRTGGILVDTEAFF.

This chain connects TRBV14 to TRBJ2-2; no definite D call. The CDR3 extends over 15 amino acids. V shed 4 bases and J shed 0 bases, with 9 bases lying between them. The germline V gene has CDR1 SGHDN and CDR2 FVKESK. The CDR3 DNA follows: TGTGCCAGCAGCCGATTGACCTCGAACACCGGGGAGCTGTTTTTT. This translates into CASSRLTSNTGELFF. Drawing the rest from reference TRBV14 and TRBJ2-2, the complete variable domain is EAGVTQFPSHSVIEKGQTVTLRCDPISGHDNLYWYRRVMGKEIKFLLHFVKESKQDESGMPNNRFLAERTGGTYSTLKVQPAELEDSGVYFCASSRLTSNTGELFFGEGSRLTVL.

The chain is built from TRBV10-3 and TRBJ2-7; D call uncertain. In germline, CDR1 is ENHRY, CDR2 SYGVKD. The CDR3 has 13 residues. Trimming left V 2 bases short and J 5 bases short, with 10 bases between. The CDR3 DNA is TGTGCCATCAGTGAGGGCTCAACTAACGAGCAGTACTTC. It specifies CAISEGSTNEQYF.

In its sample, this clonotype was seen many times. The V gene is TRBV10-3, the J gene TRBJ2-2; weak D call: TRBD1 (6 bases). The germline CDR1 and CDR2 sequences are ENHRY and SYGVKD. The CDR3 sequence is 15 residues long. Trimming pared 1 base from V and 5 bases from J, leaving 11 bases between. The CDR3 protein is CAISEFQGPTGELFF. The CDR3 DNA is TGTGCCATCAGTGAGTTCCAGGGGCCTACCGGGGAGCTGTTTTTT.

This clonotype was counted many times. V usage is TRBV15 and J usage is TRBJ1-6; D is uncertain. The germline gives CDR1 LNHNV, CDR2 YYDKDF (reference sequence). Trimming removed 0 bases at V and 10 bases at J, with 7 bases between. CDR3 size: 13 residues. CDR3: CATSRDAGSPLHF. CDR3 coding DNA: TGTGCCACCAGCAGAGACGCAGGCTCACCCCTCCACTTT. Using reference TRBV15 and TRBJ1-6 for the parts outside the CDR3, the full variable domain is DAMVIQNPRYQVTQFGKPVTLSCSQTLNHNVMYWYQQKSSQAPKLLFHYYDKDFNNEADTPDNFQSRRPNTSFCFLDIRSPGLGDTAMYLCATSRDAGSPLHFGNGTRLTVT.

This chain connects TRBV5-6 to TRBJ1-3, with D unresolved. CDR1 and CDR2 from the germline V gene are SGHDT and YYEEEE. V gave up 2 bases and J gave up 0 bases, with 15 bases separating them. The length of the CDR3 is 17 residues. The CDR3 loop reads CASSLRLTMASGNTIYF. The DNA for the CDR3 is TGTGCCAGCAGCTTACGCCTCACCATGGCCTCTGGAAACACCATATATTTT.

This rearrangement joins TRBV7-2 to TRBJ2-3, with D possibly TRBD2 on 6 matching bases. With 3 bases removed from V and 5 bases from J, the gap between germline ends came to 9 bases. CDR3 length: 13 residues. The germline V gene encodes CDR1 SGHTA and CDR2 FQGNSA. This CDR3 is CASSLGREDTQYF. For the CDR3, the DNA is TGTGCCAGCAGCTTGGGGCGGGAAGATACGCAGTATTTT.

This clonotype came up many times. Here the CDR3 reads CSVEAAVVKETQYF. Written as DNA, the CDR3 is TGCAGCGTTGAAGCGGCGGTGGTGAAAGAGACCCAGTACTTC. This chain links TRBV29-1 with TRBJ2-5; the D is unclear. Trimming cost V 1 base and J 3 bases, with 12 bases left between them. The CDR3 sequence is 14 residues long. The V gene's germline CDR1 is SQVTM and CDR2 ANQGSEA.

This rearrangement joins TRBV6-5 to TRBJ2-5; D is perhaps TRBD1 or TRBD2 (5 bases each). The germline V and J ends were trimmed by 5 bases and 1 base, with 14 bases remaining between them. Germline CDR1 MNHEY, CDR2 SVGAGI. The CDR3 covers 15 residues. The CDR3 DNA sequence: TGTGCCAGCAGTGACACCGGGACCGTCCAAGAGACCCAGTACTTC. This translates into CASSDTGTVQETQYF.

This clonotype is a singleton in its sample. The CDR3 sequence: CASRVSGSGYEQFF. DNA of the CDR3: TGTGCCAGCAGGGTTAGCGGGTCGGGGTATGAGCAGTTCTTC. The genes are TRBV7-2 and TRBJ2-1, with TRBD2 matching 7 bases. Germline CDR1 and CDR2: SGHTA and FQGNSA. The CDR3 is 14 residues long. The V and J ends lost 6 bases and 8 bases, in that order; junction bases with no gene match: 10.

This chain uses TRBV7-2 with TRBJ1-6; maybe TRBD1 (6 bases). Trimming pared 8 bases from V and 0 bases from J, leaving 20 bases between. The CDR3 spans 18 residues. The germline gives CDR1 SGHTA, CDR2 FQGNSA. CDR3 protein: CASQFLGQIFSYNSPLHF. DNA for the CDR3: TGTGCCAGCCAGTTCCTGGGACAAATATTCTCCTATAATTCACCCCTCCACTTT.

The chain has TRBV25-1 and TRBJ1-6; 9 bases are shared with TRBD1. V shed 4 bases and J 7 bases; nucleotides not matched to a gene: 5. CDR1 and CDR2 from the germline V gene are MGHDK and SYGVNS. The CDR3 is 15 residues long. CDR3 sequence: CASSAGTGLNSPLHF. The CDR3 DNA reads as TGTGCCAGCAGTGCTGGGACAGGGCTGAATTCACCCCTCCACTTT.

This clonotype was seen a few times. A clone one base away is much larger, so this may be a read error. The rearrangement uses TRBV7-7 and TRBJ1-1; D is unclear. The V end was cut by 4 bases, the J end by 3 bases, with 12 bases between. This CDR3 comprises 14 residues. The germline V gene has CDR1 SSHAT and CDR2 FNYEAQ (reference sequence). The CDR3 DNA follows: TGTGCCAGCAGCTCCACCTTCTCGGACACTGAAGCTTTCTTT. It specifies CASSSTFSDTEAFF.

V is TRBV10-3 and J is TRBJ2-7; TRBD2 matches at 8 bases. CDR1 is ENHRY, CDR2 SYGVKD, per germline. Trimming took 6 bases from V and 5 from J; bases not matched to a gene: 3. The CDR3 has 12 amino acids. The DNA for the CDR3 is TGTGCCATCAGCCGGGGGGGGAACGAGCAGTACTTC. Its translation is CAISRGGNEQYF.

This clonotype was detected ten times or more. J is TRBJ2-2 and V is TRBV10-3; the D is unclear. This CDR3 is built from 13 residues. CDR1 is ENHRY and CDR2 is SYGVKD in the germline V gene. The V and J ends lost 8 bases and 5 bases respectively, with 12 bases between them. The CDR3 sequence is CAIQRPGTGELFF. The CDR3 DNA reads TGTGCCATCCAAAGACCAGGAACCGGGGAGCTGTTTTTT.

CDR3 DNA: TGTGCCAGCAGCAGAGCAGGGGGCCTTACCTACGAGCAGTACTTC. As protein: CASSRAGGLTYEQYF. The chain combines TRBV11-2 with TRBJ2-7; 8 bases agree with TRBD1. Germline V lookup: CDR1 SGHAT, CDR2 FQNNGV. The CDR3 consists of 15 residues. Trimming at V came to 5 bases and at J to 2 bases, leaving 8 bases not matched to a gene.

This clonotype was detected ten times or more. V gene TRBV12-3 or TRBV12-4 combines with J gene TRBJ2-5; TRBD1 matches 10 bases. Losses at the gene ends were 5 bases for V and 4 bases for J; bases not matched to a gene: 10. The length of the CDR3 is 16 residues. The CDR3 is CASSGLRDRGSETQYF. CDR3 coding DNA: TGTGCCAGCAGTGGCCTGAGGGACAGGGGTTCAGAGACCCAGTACTTC.

The chain links TRBV20-1 to TRBJ2-5; TRBD2 aligns across 9 bases. This CDR3 contains 16 residues. The V and J ends lost 0 bases and 1 base, in that order; junction bases with no gene match: 6. From germline, CDR1 is DFQATT and CDR2 SNEGSKA (reference sequence). The CDR3 protein is CSARDLLAGVQETQYF. The CDR3 coding sequence is TGCAGTGCTAGAGATTTACTAGCGGGCGTCCAAGAGACCCAGTACTTC.